The source of this T cell receptor (beta chain) is a study of CD8+ T cells in alopecia areata. A few counts support this clone. The antigen remains undetermined. Whole-study findings and limits: Alopecia totalis/universalis scalp especially showed more expanded CD8+ clones than normal scalp. Patients showed less clear TCR sequence sharing than mice, possibly partly because of HLA diversity.

Treatment in this sample: oral pan-JAK inhibitor, 5-10 mg twice daily. The CDR3 runs 13 residues. Germline V gene sequence: CDR1 SEHNR, CDR2 FQNEAQ (reference sequence). V shed 4 bases and J shed 7 bases, with 8 bases lying between them. Extracted RNA was reverse transcribed into cDNA, the sequencing template. TCRdb keeps only in-frame clones here, not all; method: immunoSEQ multiplex PCR. This table has approximately 160,000 clones, around 60% appearing once. This specimen was CD4+ T cells sorted from blood, taken at week 24, from a patient treated with tofacitinib. This clonotype was sampled from a human donor with alopecia areata. The chain employs TRBV7-9 and TRBJ1-6, with D perhaps matching TRBD1 (6 bases). For the CDR3, the DNA is TGTGCCAGCAGCTCAGGACAGAATTCACCCCTCCACTTT. It yields the protein CASSSGQNSPLHF.